The 17 T cell receptor beta chains listed next were all sequenced from one sample in a study of CD8 T cells in Susac syndrome. Random hexamers were used to reverse transcribe roughly 0.45 to 1 ug of RNA. TCRdb analysed the immunoSEQ multiplex PCR reads with MiXCR anew, one entry per CDR3 protein. The sample records 200,000 to 250,000 distinct CDR3 sequences, about 94% being singletons. The sequencing sample was made of CD4+ T cells from PBMCs. These receptors all come from a human donor with Susac syndrome.

The CDR3 region has the DNA TGTGCCAGCAGCTTATCCGGAGGCTCTGGGGCCAACGTCCTGACTTTC. Protein product: CASSLSGGSGANVLTF. The chain recombines TRBV11-2 with TRBJ2-6; weak D call: TRBD2 (5 bases). Trimming took 2 bases from V and 0 from J, leaving 8 bases between them. This CDR3 region has 16 residues. The germline CDR1 and CDR2 sequences are SGHAT and FQNNGV.

V gene TRBV30 combines with J gene TRBJ1-5; D gene ambiguous. The CDR3 has 13 residues. The germline gives CDR1 GTSNPN, CDR2 SVGIG (reference sequence). Trimming cost V 2 bases and J 2 bases, with 7 bases left between them. This chain's CDR3 is CAWSYEGNQPQHF. The CDR3 DNA follows: TGTGCCTGGAGTTATGAGGGCAATCAGCCCCAGCATTTT.

The chain carries TRBV7-2 and TRBJ1-5; TRBD1 is a possible D gene (5 bases). CDR1 and CDR2 (germline): SGHTA, FQGNSA. The length of the CDR3 is 16 residues. V was cut by 2 bases and J by 5 bases, with 16 bases left in between. CDR3 loop: CASSLNGGKGDQPQHF. The CDR3 bases are TGTGCCAGCAGCTTAAATGGGGGTAAAGGGGATCAGCCCCAGCATTTT.

The chain couples TRBV29-1 to TRBJ2-7; no definite D call. The CDR3 is made up of 13 amino acids. Germline V gene sequence: CDR1 SQVTM, CDR2 ANQGSEA. The V end was cut by 1 base, the J end by 4 bases, with 11 bases between. CDR3 region: CSVEGPERYEQYF. CDR3 nucleotides: TGCAGCGTTGAAGGGCCGGAGAGATACGAGCAGTACTTC.

The chain joins TRBV6-1 to TRBJ1-5; 11 bases match TRBD1. The CDR3 runs to 15 residues. The J segment lost 3 bases and the V segment lost 9 bases, leaving 7 bases of the junction unmatched. CDR1 MNHNS and CDR2 SASEGT come from the germline V gene. This CDR3 reads CASTGTGGFNQPQHF. CDR3 nucleotides: TGTGCCAGTACTGGGACAGGGGGTTTCAATCAGCCCCAGCATTTT.

The CDR3 nucleotides read TGCAGTGCTAGCCTCCGGGACAGGGCGTTTGATACGCAGTATTTT. It yields the protein CSASLRDRAFDTQYF. This sequence joins TRBV20-1 and TRBJ2-3; 9 bases fit TRBD1. The ends lost 3 bases at V and 6 bases at J; junction bases unmatched: 10. The length of the CDR3 is 15 residues. Germline-derived CDR1 and CDR2 are DFQATT and SNEGSKA (reference sequence).

This chain joins TRBV5-1 and TRBJ2-7, with D tentatively TRBD1 (6 bases). Between the trimmed V and J ends, which lost 6 bases and 5 bases, there was a span of 15 bases. This CDR3 comprises 13 residues. Germline values: CDR1 SGHRS, CDR2 YFSETQ. CDR3 sequence: CASTQSQGNEQYF. CDR3 bases: TGCGCCAGCACCCAATCCCAGGGGAACGAGCAGTACTTC.

The rearrangement uses TRBV6-2 or TRBV6-3 and TRBJ2-1; no clear D gene. From germline, CDR1 is MNHEY and CDR2 SVGEGT. The CDR3 covers 17 residues. V was clipped by 2 bases and J by 1 base, with 15 bases between them. CDR3: CASSYHPSRPSYNEQFF. The CDR3 DNA reads as TGTGCCAGCAGTTACCACCCATCGCGCCCGTCCTACAATGAGCAGTTCTTC.

This clonotype has only a few counts. The gene calls are TRBV11-1 and TRBJ2-7; D gene unclear. CDR1 is SGHAT, CDR2 FQDESV, per germline (reference sequence). This CDR3 contains 12 residues. V lost 1 base and J 4 bases, leaving 5 bases between the germline ends. CDR3 in amino acids: CASSLETYEQYF. The CDR3 region has the DNA TGTGCCAGCAGCTTAGAAACTTACGAGCAGTACTTC.

V gene TRBV5-4 combines with J gene TRBJ1-1; D gene unclear. Germline V CDR1 and CDR2: SGHNT, YYREEE (reference sequence). The CDR3 spans 15 residues. Trimming shortened V by 3 bases and J by 5 bases, and 17 bases separated the two germline ends. CDR3: CASSSQPPSGTEAFF. The CDR3 coding sequence is TGTGCCAGCAGCTCACAGCCTCCCTCGGGTACTGAAGCTTTCTTT.

The chain has TRBV12-3 or TRBV12-4 and TRBJ2-5, with D possibly matching TRBD2 (6 bases). The CDR3 spans 13 residues. The V end was cut by 2 bases, the J end by 4 bases, with 8 bases between. The CDR3 here is CASSLLARETQYF. CDR3 coding DNA: TGTGCCAGCAGTTTACTAGCGCGAGAGACCCAGTACTTC.

The chain employs TRBV12-3 or TRBV12-4 and TRBJ1-2; 11 positions agree with TRBD1. The trim removed 6 bases at V and 6 bases at J, leaving 6 bases unmatched. The CDR3 has 14 residues. CDR3 amino acids: CASRRTGGENGYTF. Written as DNA, the CDR3 is TGTGCCAGCAGACGGACAGGGGGCGAGAATGGCTACACCTTC.

This chain connects TRBV5-6 to TRBJ1-6; D remains ambiguous. The CDR3 has 16 residues. The germline V gene has CDR1 SGHDT and CDR2 YYEEEE. The V gene lost 0 bases and the J gene lost 7 bases, with 14 bases spanning the gap. The CDR3 nucleotides read TGTGCCAGCAGCTTGGGCGCACTGAGGAACAATTCACCCCTCCACTTT. It specifies CASSLGALRNNSPLHF.

The J gene is TRBJ1-5, the V gene TRBV7-8; 10 positions match TRBD1. V lost 5 bases and J lost 1; bases outside the gene matches: 8. Germline loops: CDR1 SGHVS, CDR2 FQNEAQ. This CDR3 comprises 17 residues. The chain's CDR3 is CASSDTTGGMSNQPQHF. In DNA form, the CDR3 reads TGTGCCAGCAGCGACACGACAGGGGGCATGAGCAATCAGCCCCAGCATTTT.

This rearrangement joins TRBV9 to TRBJ2-2, with 9 positions matching TRBD2. Germline loops: CDR1 SGDLS, CDR2 YYNGEE. The CDR3 has 17 amino acids. After removal of 1 base from V and 0 bases from J, the junction contained 4 bases not matched to a gene. The CDR3 region has the DNA TGTGCCAGCAGCGTAAGCGGGGGGTTCTCGAACACCGGGGAGCTGTTTTTT. The encoded protein is CASSVSGGFSNTGELFF. Complete variable domain (other parts from reference TRBV9 and TRBJ2-2): DSGVTQTPKHLITATGQRVTLRCSPRSGDLSVYWYQQSLDQGLQFLIQYYNGEERAKGNILERFSAQQFPDLHSELNLSSLELGDSALYFCASSVSGGFSNTGELFFGEGSRLTVL.

The V and J genes are TRBV20-1 and TRBJ2-5; no reliable D call. This CDR3 contains 11 residues. Germline V gives CDR1 DFQATT, CDR2 SNEGSKA (reference sequence). V lost 5 bases, J lost 5 bases, and 9 bases lay in between. CDR3 residues: CSARNAETQYF. In DNA form, the CDR3 reads TGCAGTGCTCGGAACGCGGAGACCCAGTACTTC.

The chain recombines TRBV2 with TRBJ2-1; the D gene is possibly TRBD1 (6 bases). The CDR3 is 14 amino acids. CDR1 is SNHLY and CDR2 is FYNNEI in the germline V gene. Trimming cost V 2 bases and J 3 bases, with 8 bases left between them. CDR3 DNA sequence: TGTGCCAGCAGTGAAACAGGGTTCTACAATGAGCAGTTCTTC. Its protein is CASSETGFYNEQFF.